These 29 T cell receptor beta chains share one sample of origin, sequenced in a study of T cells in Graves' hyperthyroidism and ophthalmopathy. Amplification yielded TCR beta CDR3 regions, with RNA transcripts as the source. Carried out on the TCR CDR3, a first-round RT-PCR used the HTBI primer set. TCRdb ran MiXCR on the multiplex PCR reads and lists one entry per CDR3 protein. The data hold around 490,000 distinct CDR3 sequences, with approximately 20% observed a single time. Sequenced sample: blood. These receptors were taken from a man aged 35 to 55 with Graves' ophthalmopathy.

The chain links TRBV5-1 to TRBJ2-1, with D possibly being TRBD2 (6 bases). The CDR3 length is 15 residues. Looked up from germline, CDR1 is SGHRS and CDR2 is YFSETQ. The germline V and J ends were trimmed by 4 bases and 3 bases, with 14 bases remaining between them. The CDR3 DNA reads TGCGCCAGCAGCCCGGGGACTCCGAACTACAATGAGCAGTTCTTC. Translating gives CASSPGTPNYNEQFF. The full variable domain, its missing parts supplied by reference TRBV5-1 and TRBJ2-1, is KAGVTQTPRYLIKTRGQQVTLSCSPISGHRSVSWYQQTPGQGLQFLFEYFSETQRNKGNFPGRFSGRQFSNSRSEMNVSTLELGDSALYLCASSPGTPNYNEQFFGPGTRLTVL.

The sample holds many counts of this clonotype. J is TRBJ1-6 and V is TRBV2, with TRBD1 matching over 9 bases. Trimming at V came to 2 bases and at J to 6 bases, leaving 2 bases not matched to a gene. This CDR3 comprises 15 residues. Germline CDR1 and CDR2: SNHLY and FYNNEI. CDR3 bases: TGTGCCAGCAGTGAACTGACAGGGGGTAATTCACCCCTCCACTTT. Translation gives CASSELTGGNSPLHF.

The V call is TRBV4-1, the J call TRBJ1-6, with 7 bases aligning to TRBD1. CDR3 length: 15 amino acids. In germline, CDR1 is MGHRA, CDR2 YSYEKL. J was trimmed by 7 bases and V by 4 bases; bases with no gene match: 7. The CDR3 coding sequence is TGCGCCAGCAGCCCGTCTGGACAGGCGAATTCACCCCTCCACTTT. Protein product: CASSPSGQANSPLHF.

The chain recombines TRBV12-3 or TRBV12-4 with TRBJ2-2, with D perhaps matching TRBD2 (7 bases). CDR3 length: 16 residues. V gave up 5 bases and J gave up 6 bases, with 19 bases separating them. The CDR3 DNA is TGTGCCAGCAGTCCCGTTGGATCGGGGGGCGCCGGGGAGCTGTTTTTT. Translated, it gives CASSPVGSGGAGELFF.

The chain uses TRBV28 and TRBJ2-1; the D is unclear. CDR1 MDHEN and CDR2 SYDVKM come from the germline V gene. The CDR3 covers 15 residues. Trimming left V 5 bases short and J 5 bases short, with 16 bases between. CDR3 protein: CASSGVWSRDNEQFF. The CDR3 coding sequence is TGTGCCAGCAGTGGAGTTTGGTCTAGGGACAATGAGCAGTTCTTC.

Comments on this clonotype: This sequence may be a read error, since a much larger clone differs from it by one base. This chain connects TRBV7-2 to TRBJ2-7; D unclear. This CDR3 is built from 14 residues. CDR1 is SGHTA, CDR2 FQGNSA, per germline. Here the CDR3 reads CASSPFTFSYEQHF. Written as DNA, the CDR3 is TGTGCCAGCAGCCCGTTTACATTCTCCTACGAGCAGCACTTC.

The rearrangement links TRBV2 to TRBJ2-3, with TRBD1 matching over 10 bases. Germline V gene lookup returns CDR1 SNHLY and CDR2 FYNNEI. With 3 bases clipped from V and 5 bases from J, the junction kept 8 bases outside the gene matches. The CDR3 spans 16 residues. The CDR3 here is CASSDAGTGARDTQYF. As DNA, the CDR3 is TGTGCCAGCAGTGATGCCGGGACAGGGGCCAGAGATACGCAGTATTTT.

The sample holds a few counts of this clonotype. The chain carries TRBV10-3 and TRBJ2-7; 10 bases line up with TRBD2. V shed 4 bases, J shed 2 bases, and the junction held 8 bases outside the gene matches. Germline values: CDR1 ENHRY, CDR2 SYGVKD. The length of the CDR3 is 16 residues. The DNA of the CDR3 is TGTGCCATCAGTGTCCTAGCGGGAGAAGGCGCCTACGAGCAGTACTTC. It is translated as CAISVLAGEGAYEQYF.

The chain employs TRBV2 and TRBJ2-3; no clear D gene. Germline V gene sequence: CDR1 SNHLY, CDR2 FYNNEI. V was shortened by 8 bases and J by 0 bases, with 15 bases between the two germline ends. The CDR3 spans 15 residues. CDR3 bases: TGTGCCAGCCAGAAAGGTGCTTCAAGCACAGATACGCAGTATTTT. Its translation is CASQKGASSTDTQYF.

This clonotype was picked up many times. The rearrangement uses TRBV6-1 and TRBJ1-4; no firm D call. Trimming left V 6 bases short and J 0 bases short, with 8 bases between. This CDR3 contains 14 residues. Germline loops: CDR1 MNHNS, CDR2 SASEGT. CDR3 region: CASSHGATNEKLFF. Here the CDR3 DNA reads TGTGCCAGCAGCCACGGTGCAACTAATGAAAAACTGTTTTTT.

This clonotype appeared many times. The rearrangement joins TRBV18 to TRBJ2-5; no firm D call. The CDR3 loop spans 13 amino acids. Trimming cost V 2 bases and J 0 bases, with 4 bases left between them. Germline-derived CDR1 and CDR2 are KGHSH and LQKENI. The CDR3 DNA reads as TGTGCCAGCTCACCAAAGGACCAAGAGACCCAGTACTTC. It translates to CASSPKDQETQYF.

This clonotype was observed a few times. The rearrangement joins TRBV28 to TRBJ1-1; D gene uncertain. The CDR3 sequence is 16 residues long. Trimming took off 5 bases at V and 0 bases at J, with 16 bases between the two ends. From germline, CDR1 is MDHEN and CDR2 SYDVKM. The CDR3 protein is CASSLPGIPMNTEAFF. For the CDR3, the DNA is TGTGCCAGCAGTCTCCCCGGAATTCCCATGAACACTGAAGCTTTCTTT.

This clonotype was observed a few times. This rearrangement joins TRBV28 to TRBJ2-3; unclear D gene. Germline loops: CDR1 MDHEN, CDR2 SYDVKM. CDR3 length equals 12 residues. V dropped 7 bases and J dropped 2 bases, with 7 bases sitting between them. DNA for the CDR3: TGTGCCAGCAATAGGTACACAGATACGCAGTATTTT. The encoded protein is CASNRYTDTQYF.

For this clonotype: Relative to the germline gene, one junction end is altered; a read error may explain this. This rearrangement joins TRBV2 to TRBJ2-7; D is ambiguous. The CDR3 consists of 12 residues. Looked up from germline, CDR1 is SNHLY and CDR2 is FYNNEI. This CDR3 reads CVSSSDSYEQYF. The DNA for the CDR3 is TGTGTCAGCAGTTCGGATTCCTACGAGCAGTACTTC.

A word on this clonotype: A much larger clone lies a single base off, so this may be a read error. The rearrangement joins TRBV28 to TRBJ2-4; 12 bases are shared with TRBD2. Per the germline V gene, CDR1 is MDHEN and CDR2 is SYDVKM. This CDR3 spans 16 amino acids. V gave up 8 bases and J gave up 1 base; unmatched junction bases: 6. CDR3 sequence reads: CASGPGTSGAKNIQYF. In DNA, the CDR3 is TGTGCCAGCGGTCCCGGGACTAGCGGGGCCAAAAACATTCAGTACTTC.

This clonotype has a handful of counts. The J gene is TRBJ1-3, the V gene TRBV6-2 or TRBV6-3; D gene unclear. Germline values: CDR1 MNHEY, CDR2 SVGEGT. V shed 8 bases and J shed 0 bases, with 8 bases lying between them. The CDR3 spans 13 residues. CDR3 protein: CASRQSSGNTIYF. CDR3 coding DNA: TGTGCCAGCCGGCAGTCCTCTGGAAACACCATATATTTT.

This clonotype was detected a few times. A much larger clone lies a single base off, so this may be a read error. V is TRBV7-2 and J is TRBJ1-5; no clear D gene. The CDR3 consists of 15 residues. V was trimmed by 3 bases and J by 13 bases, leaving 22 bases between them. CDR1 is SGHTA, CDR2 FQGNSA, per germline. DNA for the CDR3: TGTGCCAGCAGCTTCCCGGGTAGCGGGAGTAATACGCAGCATTTT. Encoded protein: CASSFPGSGSNTQHF.

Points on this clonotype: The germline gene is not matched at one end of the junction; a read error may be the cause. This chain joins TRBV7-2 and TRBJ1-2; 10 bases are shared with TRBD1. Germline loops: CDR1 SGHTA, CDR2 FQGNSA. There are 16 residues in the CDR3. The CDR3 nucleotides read TGTGCCTGCAGCTTAGTAATGGGACAGGGGTCGAGAGGCTACACCTTC. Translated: CACSLVMGQGSRGYTF. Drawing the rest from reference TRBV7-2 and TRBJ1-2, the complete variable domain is GAGVSQSPSNKVTEKGKDVELRCDPISGHTALYWYRQSLGQGLEFLIYFQGNSAPDKSGLPSDRFSAERTGGSVSTLTIQRTQQEDSAVYLCACSLVMGQGSRGYTFGSGTRLTVV.

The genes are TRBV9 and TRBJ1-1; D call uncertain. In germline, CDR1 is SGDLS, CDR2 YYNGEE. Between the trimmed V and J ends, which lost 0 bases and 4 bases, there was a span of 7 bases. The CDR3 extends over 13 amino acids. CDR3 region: CASSVDGGTEAFF. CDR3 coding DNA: TGTGCCAGCAGCGTAGATGGAGGCACTGAAGCTTTCTTT.

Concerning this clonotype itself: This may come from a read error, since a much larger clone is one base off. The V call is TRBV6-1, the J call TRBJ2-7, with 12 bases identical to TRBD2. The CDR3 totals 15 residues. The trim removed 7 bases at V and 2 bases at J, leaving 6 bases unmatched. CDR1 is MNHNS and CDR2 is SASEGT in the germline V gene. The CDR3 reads CASILASGGAYEQYF. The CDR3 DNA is TGTGCCAGCATCCTAGCTAGCGGGGGGGCCTACGAGCAGTACTTC.

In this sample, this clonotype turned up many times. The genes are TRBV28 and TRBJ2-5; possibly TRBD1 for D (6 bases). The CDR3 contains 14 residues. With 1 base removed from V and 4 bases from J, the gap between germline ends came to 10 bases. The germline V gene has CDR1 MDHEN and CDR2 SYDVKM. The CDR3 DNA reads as TGTGCCAGCAGTTTATTGGGGGCCGTAGAGACCCAGTACTTC. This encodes CASSLLGAVETQYF. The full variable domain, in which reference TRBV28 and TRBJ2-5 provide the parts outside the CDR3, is DVKVTQSSRYLVKRTGEKVFLECVQDMDHENMFWYRQDPGLGLRLIYFSYDVKMKEKGDIPEGYSVSREKKERFSLILESASTNQTSMYLCASSLLGAVETQYFGPGTRLLVL.

The CDR3 nucleotides are TGTGCCAGTAAATACAGGGGTGCCGGGGAGCTGTTTTTT. It specifies CASKYRGAGELFF. This chain joins TRBV19 and TRBJ2-2; 7 bases agree with TRBD1. Trimming removed 7 bases from V and 6 bases from J; junction bases left unmatched: 5. This CDR3 has 13 residues. Germline V gene data show CDR1 as LNHDA and CDR2 as SQIVND (reference sequence).

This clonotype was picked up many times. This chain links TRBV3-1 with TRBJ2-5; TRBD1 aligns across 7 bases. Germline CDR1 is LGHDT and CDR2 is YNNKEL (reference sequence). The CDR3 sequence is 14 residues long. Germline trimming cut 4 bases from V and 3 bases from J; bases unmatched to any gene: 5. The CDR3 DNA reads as TGTGCCAGCAGCCCCCTAGGGACAGAAGAGACCCAGTACTTC. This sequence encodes CASSPLGTEETQYF.

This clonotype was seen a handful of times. As DNA, the CDR3 is TGCAGTGCAAAAGGGCGCTCAACTAATGAAAAACTGTTTTTT. Its translation is CSAKGRSTNEKLFF. V usage is TRBV20-1 and J usage is TRBJ1-4; D is ambiguous. Trimming took 6 bases from V and 0 from J, leaving 11 bases between them. The CDR3 spans 14 residues. From germline, CDR1 is DFQATT and CDR2 SNEGSKA (reference sequence).

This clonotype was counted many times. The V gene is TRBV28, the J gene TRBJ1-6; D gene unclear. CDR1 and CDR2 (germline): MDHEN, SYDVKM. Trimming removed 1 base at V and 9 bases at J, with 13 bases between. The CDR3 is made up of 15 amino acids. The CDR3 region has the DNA TGTGCCAGCAGTTTATTACGAGGGAACGGTTCACCCCTCCACTTT. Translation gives CASSLLRGNGSPLHF. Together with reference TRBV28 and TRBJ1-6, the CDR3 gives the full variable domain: DVKVTQSSRYLVKRTGEKVFLECVQDMDHENMFWYRQDPGLGLRLIYFSYDVKMKEKGDIPEGYSVSREKKERFSLILESASTNQTSMYLCASSLLRGNGSPLHFGNGTRLTVT.

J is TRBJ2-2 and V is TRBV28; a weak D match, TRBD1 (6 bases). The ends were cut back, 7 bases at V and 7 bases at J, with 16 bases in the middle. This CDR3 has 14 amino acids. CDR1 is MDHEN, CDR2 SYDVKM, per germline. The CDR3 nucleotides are TGTGCCAGCACGGTGGGGTCAGGGGTCGGGGAGCTGTTTTTT. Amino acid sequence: CASTVGSGVGELFF.

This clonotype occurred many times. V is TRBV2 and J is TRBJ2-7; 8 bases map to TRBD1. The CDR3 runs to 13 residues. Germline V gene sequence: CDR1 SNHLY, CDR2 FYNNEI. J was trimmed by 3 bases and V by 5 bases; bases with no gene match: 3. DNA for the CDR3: TGTGCCAGCAGTTTTGGACAGGGCTACGAGCAGTACTTC. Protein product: CASSFGQGYEQYF.

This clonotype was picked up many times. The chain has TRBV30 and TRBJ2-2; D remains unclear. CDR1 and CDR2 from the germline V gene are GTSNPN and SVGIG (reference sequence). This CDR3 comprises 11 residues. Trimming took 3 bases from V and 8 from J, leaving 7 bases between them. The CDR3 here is CAWSVGGELFF. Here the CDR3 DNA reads TGTGCCTGGAGCGTTGGGGGGGAGCTGTTTTTT.

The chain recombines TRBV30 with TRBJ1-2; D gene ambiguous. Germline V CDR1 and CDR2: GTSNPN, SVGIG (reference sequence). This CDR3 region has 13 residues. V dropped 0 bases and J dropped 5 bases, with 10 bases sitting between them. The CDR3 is CAWSVNGPYGYTF. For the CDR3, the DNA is TGTGCCTGGAGTGTAAACGGCCCTTATGGCTACACCTTC.